These 17 T cell receptor beta chains were all obtained from the same sample, sequenced in a study of blood T cells in healthy people across ages. A second about 7 to 11 cycle PCR used barcoded and J-beta primers. TCRdb re-derived calls from the 5' RACE reads in MiXCR, one entry per CDR3 protein. The sample has about a million distinct CDR3 sequences, roughly half seen once. Input material: blood. These receptors originate from a woman aged 55 to 70 in good health.

The chain combines TRBV11-2 with TRBJ2-6; D uncertain. Germline V gives CDR1 SGHAT, CDR2 FQNNGV. This CDR3 is built from 16 residues. Trimming shortened V by 1 base and J by 2 bases, and 9 bases separated the two germline ends. Here the CDR3 DNA reads TGTGCCAGCAGCTTAGTCCCCGGGCCTGGGGCCAACGTCCTGACTTTC. Its protein product is CASSLVPGPGANVLTF.

In this sample, this clonotype turned up many times. The rearrangement links TRBV29-1 to TRBJ2-5; 9 bases match TRBD1. CDR1 and CDR2 from the germline V gene are SQVTM and ANQGSEA. V shed 6 bases and J 2 bases; nucleotides not matched to a gene: 7. This CDR3 comprises 14 residues. The CDR3 sequence is CSVQRGTGQETQYF. CDR3 nucleotides: TGCAGCGTCCAACGGGGGACAGGGCAAGAGACCCAGTACTTC.

This chain joins TRBV28 and TRBJ2-7, with 7 bases that match TRBD1. Losses at the gene ends were 6 bases for V and 0 bases for J; bases not matched to a gene: 2. CDR3 size: 13 residues. CDR1 is MDHEN and CDR2 is SYDVKM in the germline V gene. The CDR3 loop reads CASRGQPSYEQYF. CDR3 nucleotides: TGTGCCAGCAGGGGACAGCCCTCCTACGAGCAGTACTTC.

This clonotype was seen only a few times. The chain recombines TRBV2 with TRBJ2-1; 9 nucleotides agree with TRBD2. The V segment lost 4 bases and the J segment 0 bases; nucleotides outside the gene matches: 7. The length of the CDR3 is 17 residues. The germline V gene encodes CDR1 SNHLY and CDR2 FYNNEI. CDR3 bases: TGTGCCAGCAGTGGAATACTAGCGGGCCGCTCCTACAATGAGCAGTTCTTC. As protein: CASSGILAGRSYNEQFF.

This chain uses TRBV11-3 with TRBJ2-1, with 7 bases lining up with TRBD2. Trimming cost V 6 bases and J 9 bases; bases outside gene matches: 8. Germline CDR1 is SGHNT and CDR2 is YENEEA. The CDR3 length is 13 residues. The CDR3 coding sequence is TGTGCCAGCAGTCAACTAGCGAGGAGTGAGCAGTTCTTC. Translating it yields CASSQLARSEQFF.

The chain links TRBV11-3 to TRBJ2-2; TRBD2 aligns across 12 bases. V shed 0 bases, J shed 3 bases, and the junction held 14 bases outside the gene matches. This CDR3 spans 21 amino acids. The germline gives CDR1 SGHNT, CDR2 YENEEA. The CDR3 reads CASSLDRHRTSGNPDTGELFF. DNA for the CDR3: TGTGCCAGCAGCTTAGATCGGCACAGGACTAGCGGGAACCCCGACACCGGGGAGCTGTTTTTT.

This clonotype was observed once. The chain combines TRBV12-3 or TRBV12-4 with TRBJ2-7; 7 bases line up with TRBD2. The CDR3 has 15 amino acids. Trimming at V came to 3 bases and at J to 0 bases, leaving 5 bases not matched to a gene. CDR3 DNA: TGTGCCAGCAGTTTCTCCAGCGGGGCCTCCTACGAGCAGTACTTC. Translated, it gives CASSFSSGASYEQYF.

The table lists this clonotype with a count of one. The chain uses TRBV5-1 and TRBJ1-5; D is unresolved. This CDR3 region has 15 residues. The V end was cut by 3 bases, the J end by 4 bases, with 14 bases between. CDR1 and CDR2 (germline): SGHRS, YFSETQ. The CDR3 loop is CASSSKKGANQPQHF. For the CDR3, the DNA is TGCGCCAGCAGCTCGAAAAAGGGAGCAAATCAGCCCCAGCATTTT.

This clonotype was seen a handful of times. The rearrangement links TRBV7-2 to TRBJ2-3; D uncertain. The germline CDR1 and CDR2 sequences are SGHTA and FQGNSA. The ends were cut back, 5 bases at V and 3 bases at J, with 9 bases in the middle. The CDR3 totals 13 residues. As DNA, the CDR3 is TGTGCCAGCAGCCCTTTCCAAACAGATACGCAGTATTTT. This sequence encodes CASSPFQTDTQYF.

V is TRBV20-1 and J is TRBJ2-7, with D unclear. Trimming took 2 bases from V and 1 from J, leaving 3 bases between them. This CDR3 spans 11 amino acids. Germline values: CDR1 DFQATT, CDR2 SNEGSKA (reference sequence). CDR3 loop: CSARQSYEQYF. The CDR3 region has the DNA TGCAGTGCTAGACAGTCCTACGAGCAGTACTTC.

The chain has TRBV20-1 and TRBJ1-2; 9 bases fit TRBD1. V was clipped by 1 base and J by 2 bases; unmatched bases: 11. CDR3 size: 17 residues. Germline V lookup: CDR1 DFQATT, CDR2 SNEGSKA (reference sequence). The CDR3 spells CSARVIIGQGQNYGYTF. CDR3 DNA: TGCAGTGCTAGAGTCATTATAGGACAGGGGCAGAACTATGGCTACACCTTC.

The chain is built from TRBV5-1 and TRBJ2-5; TRBD1 might be the D (6 bases). V was shortened by 0 bases and J by 0 bases, with 9 bases between the two germline ends. Germline CDR1 SGHRS, CDR2 YFSETQ. The CDR3 is made up of 15 amino acids. The CDR3 coding sequence is TGCGCCAGCAGCTTGGGTGGGACAAACCAAGAGACCCAGTACTTC. Protein: CASSLGGTNQETQYF.

The rearrangement links TRBV13 to TRBJ2-4, with D perhaps TRBD1 or TRBD2 (5 bases each). The DNA end is a closer match to TRBJ2-7, so the J assignment may be wrong. The CDR3 runs to 14 residues. Germline CDR1 and CDR2: PRHDT and FYEKMQ (reference sequence). Written as DNA, the CDR3 is TGTGCCAGCAGCTCGGGATTAGGGGCCTACGAGCAGTACTTC. As protein: CASSSGLGAYEQYF.

The gene calls are TRBV7-2 and TRBJ2-1; no reliable D call. Trimming removed 2 bases at V and 6 bases at J, with 8 bases between. The CDR3 sequence is 13 residues long. Germline CDR1 is SGHTA and CDR2 is FQGNSA. CDR3 loop: CASSLYLVNEQFF. CDR3 in DNA: TGTGCCAGCAGCTTATACCTAGTCAATGAGCAGTTCTTC.

The gene calls are TRBV6-1 and TRBJ2-5; TRBD2 matches 7 bases. This CDR3 is built from 15 residues. J gave up 11 bases and V 3 bases, and 15 bases lay outside the gene matches. Per germline, CDR1 MNHNS and CDR2 SASEGT. CDR3 sequence (DNA): TGTGCCAGCAGTGAGTCCGGACTAGGATTCAATGAGCAGTACTTC. Amino acids: CASSESGLGFNEQYF.

The J gene is TRBJ1-4, the V gene TRBV7-9, with D hard to call. The V gene's germline CDR1 is SEHNR and CDR2 FQNEAQ (reference sequence). The length of the CDR3 is 14 residues. With 5 bases removed from V and 7 bases from J, the gap between germline ends came to 14 bases. The CDR3 nucleotides read TGTGCCAGCAGCCGGACCCTCGGCATTGAAAAACTGTTTTTT. Amino acid sequence: CASSRTLGIEKLFF.

In this sample, this clonotype turned up a few times. The CDR3 nucleotides are TGCGCCAGCAGGCCCGCCTGGACCGTGGGCACCGGGGAGCTGTTTTTT. Residues: CASRPAWTVGTGELFF. V usage is TRBV5-1 and J usage is TRBJ2-2; D call uncertain. The CDR3 covers 16 residues. Germline CDR1 is SGHRS and CDR2 is YFSETQ. Trimming cost V 5 bases and J 4 bases, with 18 bases left between them.